The clone carrying this T cell receptor beta chain was counted at least ten times. Its matching antigen is unknown. Trimming cost V 4 bases and J 2 bases, with 5 bases left between them. CDR3 length: 12 residues. Study-level results: Tumor memory CD4+ T cell TCR gene usage was found to cluster with blood and lymph node memory CD4+ cells and with lymph node naive CD4+ cells.

Adaptor-ligated barcode primers were used to amplify TRBV12-4/TRBJ1-2 clonotypes. TCRdb processed the multiplex PCR reads anew with MiXCR; each CDR3 protein has one entry. Here the sample spans 250 to 300 distinct CDR3 sequences, about 19% being singletons. The sorted Tregs were CD4+CD25+CD127-/low cells. Sequencing was done on a sample of Tregs sorted from blood. The sequence was obtained from a female donor with breast cancer. The genes are TRBV12-3 or TRBV12-4 and TRBJ1-2; D is unresolved. In nucleotides, the CDR3 is TGTGCCAGCAGTTCCAGGAACTATGGCTACACCTTC. It is translated as CASSSRNYGYTF.